These T cell receptor beta chains were read from a single sample in a study of blood T cell repertoires in COVID-19. This table comes from immunoSEQ multiplex PCR, and its TCRdb copy is limited to in-frame clones, with some not included. The table has 60,000 to 70,000 clones, roughly 82% seen once. The sample taken for sequencing was peripheral blood. The receptor source for this set is a human donor in a cohort sampled during active COVID-19. The CDR3 runs from the conserved cysteine through the conserved F or W. The D gene is left open where the match is weak. Size values are once, few and many counts, or a class for expanded clones, and some rows have none.

CDR3 DNA	CDR3 protein	D gene	clone size	V gene	J gene
TGTGCCAGCAGCGACGGGACAGGGTGGGATACGCAGTATTTT	CASSDGTGWDTQYF	TRBD1	.	TRBV9	TRBJ2-3
TGTGCCAGCAGCTCGGGACTAGCGGGGTCACCCCTCCACTTT	CASSSGLAGSPLHF	.	few	TRBV7-3	TRBJ1-6
TGTGCCAGCAGCCCCTGGACAGGGGGTGGGAAGACCCAGTACTTC	CASSPWTGGGKTQYF	TRBD1	.	TRBV11-2	TRBJ2-5
TGCGCCAGCAGGGGGACAGTGAACACCGGGGAGCTGTTTTTT	CASRGTVNTGELFF	TRBD1	.	TRBV10-2	TRBJ2-2
TGCGCCAGCAGCTTGACAGGGTTCCCTGGAAACACCATATATTTT	CASSLTGFPGNTIYF	.	.	TRBV5-1	TRBJ1-3
TGCGCCAGCAGCCAGACTCCACCCACTAGCGGGGGCTACGACGAGCAGTACTTC	CASSQTPPTSGGYDEQYF	TRBD2	.	TRBV4-1	TRBJ2-7
TGTGCCAGTAGTGTCCCCGTGTTTGGGCTCAATGAAAAACTGTTTTTT	CASSVPVFGLNEKLFF	.	.	TRBV19	TRBJ1-4
TGTGCCAGCAGTGACGTCTCCCGGGGGGGCACTGAAGCTTTCTTT	CASSDVSRGGTEAFF	.	.	TRBV6-1	TRBJ1-1
TGTGCCAGCGCCGAACAGGGGATGAAGACCCAGTACTTC	CASAEQGMKTQYF	TRBD1	.	TRBV3-1/TRBV3-2	TRBJ2-5
TGTGCCTGGGTGCGGGAACCAGGGCGAAACTATGGCTACACCTTC	CAWVREPGRNYGYTF	.	.	TRBV30	TRBJ1-2
TGTGCCAGTAGTATTCTGAACTCCAACTATGGCTACACCTTC	CASSILNSNYGYTF	.	.	TRBV19	TRBJ1-2
TGTGCCAGCAGCGCCTCGGGGGGGCCGGGAGAGACCCAGTACTTC	CASSASGGPGETQYF	TRBD2	.	TRBV9	TRBJ2-5
TGTGCCAGCAGCCGGGGCGTAGCGGGGGACCCACGGGAGCTGTTTTTT	CASSRGVAGDPRELFF	TRBD2	.	TRBV7-3	TRBJ2-2
TGTGCCAGCAGCCTGGAGGGGTCACGGAATGAGCAGTTCTTC	CASSLEGSRNEQFF	.	.	TRBV11-3	TRBJ2-1
TGTGCCACCAGCAGGAGTCCCAGGGGGACAGGCAACACCAATCAGCAGTTCTTC	CATSRSPRGTGNTNQQFF	TRBD1	.	TRBV15	TRBJ2-1
TGCGCCAGCAGCTTGGGCGAGTACTATGGCTACACCTTC	CASSLGEYYGYTF	.	few	TRBV5-1	TRBJ1-2
TGTGCCACCCGACAGGGTTTCTTCTCTGGAAACACCATATATTTT	CATRQGFFSGNTIYF	TRBD1	few	TRBV19	TRBJ1-3
TGTGCCAGTAAAATCAAGTCCAGCTCCTACAATGAGCAGTTCTTC	CASKIKSSSYNEQFF	.	.	TRBV19	TRBJ2-1
TGCGCCAGCAGCCAAGGGGACAGGGAGTTTGGTGAGACCCAGTACTTC	CASSQGDREFGETQYF	TRBD1	once	TRBV4-1	TRBJ2-5
TGTGCCAGCAGCCACGGACAGGGTTTTTCCTACGAGCAGTACTTC	CASSHGQGFSYEQYF	TRBD1	.	TRBV5-6	TRBJ2-7
TGTGCCAGCAGCTTAAGAGACAGGGGTGCTATTACTGAAGCTTTCTTT	CASSLRDRGAITEAFF	TRBD1	.	TRBV13	TRBJ1-1
TGTGCCAGTAGTATGGGGACAGGGGAGTATAATTCACCCCTCCACTTT	CASSMGTGEYNSPLHF	TRBD1	.	TRBV19	TRBJ1-6
TGTGCCAGCAGCTCCCAGGACTCTGGAAACACCATATATTTT	CASSSQDSGNTIYF	.	.	TRBV11-3	TRBJ1-3
TGTGCCAGCAGCCCCGAGCGGGGGTTGGTGCATCAGCCCCAGCATTTT	CASSPERGLVHQPQHF	.	.	TRBV9	TRBJ1-5
TGTGCCTGGAGTGTACAGGGAGGGAATCAGCCCCAGCATTTT	CAWSVQGGNQPQHF	.	few	TRBV30	TRBJ1-5
TGTGCCAGCAGCCAGAAACAGGGGGCTAACAATCAGCCCCAGCATTTT	CASSQKQGANNQPQHF	TRBD1	.	TRBV5-8	TRBJ1-5
TGTGCCAGCAGTCCTTCGGGGCGGGGGGGGACTTCACCCCTCCACTTT	CASSPSGRGGTSPLHF	.	few	TRBV28	TRBJ1-6
TGTGCCAGCAGCTTAGATATCCGGAGCTCCTACGAGCAGTACTTC	CASSLDIRSSYEQYF	.	.	TRBV7-2	TRBJ2-7
TGCGCCAGCAGCTTGTTTACAGCGGGGACCAATGAGCAGTTCTTC	CASSLFTAGTNEQFF	TRBD2	.	TRBV5-1	TRBJ2-1
TGTGCCAGCAGCTGGGGGACAGGGGGCGCAGGCGGGGAGCTGTTTTTT	CASSWGTGGAGGELFF	TRBD1	.	TRBV2	TRBJ2-2
TGTGCCAGCAGTGATACAGGGTATGGCTACACCTTC	CASSDTGYGYTF	.	.	TRBV6-1	TRBJ1-2
TGCGCCAGCAGCTTGGAACAGGGAAGAGAGACCCAGTACTTC	CASSLEQGRETQYF	.	.	TRBV5-1	TRBJ2-5
TGTGCCAGCAGCTTGCGGGAGAACACTGAAGCTTTCTTT	CASSLRENTEAFF	.	.	TRBV7-6	TRBJ1-1
TGTGCCAGCTCACCCAAACAGGGGCCCGGATACGAGCAGTACTTC	CASSPKQGPGYEQYF	TRBD1	.	TRBV18	TRBJ2-7
TGTGCCAGCAGCCTACGGGACAGGGGCTACGAGCAGTACTTC	CASSLRDRGYEQYF	TRBD1	.	TRBV7-9	TRBJ2-7
TGTGCCAGCTCACCAACATCAAGGGTAGCGGATTTCACAGATACGCAGTATTTT	CASSPTSRVADFTDTQYF	.	.	TRBV18	TRBJ2-3
TGTGCCTCCCGGGTGTGGAGCCCTGGAAACACCATATATTTT	CASRVWSPGNTIYF	.	.	TRBV28	TRBJ1-3
TGTGCCAGCGGACAGGGAGGTTGGACTGAAGCTTTCTTT	CASGQGGWTEAFF	TRBD1	.	TRBV25-1	TRBJ1-1
TGTGCCAGCAGCTTAGTATTTAAACGGGGGAGTTACACTGAAGCTTTCTTT	CASSLVFKRGSYTEAFF	.	.	TRBV7-8	TRBJ1-1
TGTGCCAGCAGCCCAACTAGGAAAAACATTCAGTACTTC	CASSPTRKNIQYF	.	.	TRBV27	TRBJ2-4
TGTGCCAGCAGTCCCTCAGGGACAGGGGGCTATAATTCACCCCTCCACTTT	CASSPSGTGGYNSPLHF	TRBD1	.	TRBV28	TRBJ1-6
TGTGCCAGCAGTCCGAGGGGGGGAAACCTACCAAACACTGAAGCTTTCTTT	CASSPRGGNLPNTEAFF	.	.	TRBV2	TRBJ1-1
TGTGCCAGCAGCTTAAGCAGCGAGGTAAGGAATGAGCAGTTCTTC	CASSLSSEVRNEQFF	.	.	TRBV7-3	TRBJ2-1
TGCAGCGTCCGGGACAGGGTCAACTACGAGCAGTACTTC	CSVRDRVNYEQYF	TRBD1	.	TRBV29-1	TRBJ2-7
TGTGCCAGCAGTTACTCGATGCTAGCGGGGGGGCGTATCGATGAGCAGTTCTTC	CASSYSMLAGGRIDEQFF	TRBD2	.	TRBV6-2/TRBV6-3	TRBJ2-1
TGCGCCAGCAGCCAAGACGACAGATACTATGGCTACACCTTC	CASSQDDRYYGYTF	.	.	TRBV4-1	TRBJ1-2
TGTGCCAGCAGCGTAAATCGGGACAGGCCTCGTAATGAAAAACTGTTTTTT	CASSVNRDRPRNEKLFF	TRBD1	.	TRBV9	TRBJ1-4
TGCGCCAGCAGCTTGGCGGGACAGGGGGCCAACACTGAAGCTTTCTTT	CASSLAGQGANTEAFF	TRBD1	.	TRBV5-1	TRBJ1-1
TGTGCCAGCAGTTCCATCGGGGGCGGGGGGCCCCGGTTCTTC	CASSSIGGGGPRFF	TRBD2	.	TRBV6-5	TRBJ2-1
TGTGCCAGTAGTGAAAGGGACAGTGCTAACTATGGCTACACCTTC	CASSERDSANYGYTF	TRBD1	few	TRBV19	TRBJ1-2
TGCGCCAGCAGCCCCGGGGCGGGAGTCTATGGCTACACCTTC	CASSPGAGVYGYTF	.	.	TRBV4-3	TRBJ1-2
TGCAGTGCTAGTCCCGGACAGAACACTGAAGCTTTCTTT	CSASPGQNTEAFF	.	.	TRBV20-1	TRBJ1-1
TGTGCCAGCAGTTTGAGACTAACCGGCAATGAGCAGTTCTTC	CASSLRLTGNEQFF	.	once	TRBV28	TRBJ2-1
TGCGCCAGCAGCTACAGGACCCCTGGCTACACCTTC	CASSYRTPGYTF	.	once	TRBV10-1	TRBJ1-2